This T cell receptor beta chain was profiled in a study of blood T cells in healthy people across ages. Overall study results and limits: Diversity estimates drawn from one million T cells were deemed underestimates. PBMC samples, being unsorted, prevented any conclusive comparison of naive and antigen-experienced cells.

This clonotype was seen a few times. Its antigen is still unknown. PCR was performed a second time for roughly 6 to 12 cycles using a sample-barcoded 5' primer and a J-beta primer mix. Every sample returned 3 million or more CDR3-containing paired-end reads. TCRdb used MiXCR to reprocess the 5' RACE reads, holding one entry per CDR3 protein. The sample lists about 1.7 million distinct CDR3 sequences; over 25% were seen once. This CDR3 is built from 15 residues. V lost 5 bases, J lost 4 bases, and 16 bases lay in between. Germline loops: CDR1 SEHNR, CDR2 FQNEAQ (reference sequence). Every donor contributed about 10 milliliters of peripheral blood by blood draw.

The chain joins TRBV7-9 to TRBJ2-3; TRBD2 might be the D (6 bases). Input material: blood. This TCR was recovered from a woman in her thirties in good health. CDR3 coding DNA: TGTGCCAGCAGCCAATCGACTAGAACCCCAGATACGCAGTATTTT. This codes for CASSQSTRTPDTQYF. Using reference TRBV7-9 and TRBJ2-3 for the parts outside the CDR3, the full variable domain is DTGVSQNPRHKITKRGQNVTFRCDPISEHNRLYWYRQTLGQGPEFLTYFQNEAQLEKSRLLSDRFSAERPKGSFSTLEIQRTEQGDSAMYLCASSQSTRTPDTQYFGPGTRLTVL.